This T cell receptor beta chain is drawn from a study of Tregs in tolerant kidney transplant recipients. TCRdb keeps only in-frame clones here, not all; method: immunoSEQ multiplex PCR. The data contain about 240,000 clones, approximately 84% of them singletons. Whole-study results and caveats: Biological reproducibility was not directly addressed in this study.

Remarks on this clone: The antigen is undetermined.

Per the germline V gene, CDR1 is SNHLY and CDR2 is FYNNEI. The CDR3 totals 15 residues. V dropped 7 bases and J dropped 5; count of bases not matched to a gene: 6. J is TRBJ2-1 and V is TRBV2; TRBD2 matches 12 bases. The receptor was derived from a human donor in good health. What was sequenced was CD4+ T cells from blood. The CDR3 loop is CASTTSGRLDNEQFF. The CDR3 nucleotides are TGTGCCAGCACTACTAGCGGGAGGTTGGACAATGAGCAGTTCTTC.